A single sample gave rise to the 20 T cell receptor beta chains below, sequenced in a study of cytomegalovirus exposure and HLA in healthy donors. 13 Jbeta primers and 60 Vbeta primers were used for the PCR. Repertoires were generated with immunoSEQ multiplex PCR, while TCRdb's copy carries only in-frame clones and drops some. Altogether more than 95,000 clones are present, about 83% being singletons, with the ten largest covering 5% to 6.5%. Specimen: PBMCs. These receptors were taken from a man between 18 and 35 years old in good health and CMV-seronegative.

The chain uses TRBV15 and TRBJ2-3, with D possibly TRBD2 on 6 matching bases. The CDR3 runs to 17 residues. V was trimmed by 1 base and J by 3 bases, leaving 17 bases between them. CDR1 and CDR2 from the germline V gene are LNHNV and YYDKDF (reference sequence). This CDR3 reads CATSRAWTGVGTDTQYF. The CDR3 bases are TGTGCCACCAGCAGAGCGTGGACGGGAGTAGGGACAGATACGCAGTATTTT.

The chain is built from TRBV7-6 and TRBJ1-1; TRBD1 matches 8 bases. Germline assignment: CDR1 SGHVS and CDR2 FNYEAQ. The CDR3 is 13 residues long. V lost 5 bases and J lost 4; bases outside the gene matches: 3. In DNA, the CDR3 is TGTGCCAGCAGCCAGGGGGCTGGCACTGAAGCTTTCTTT. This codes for CASSQGAGTEAFF.

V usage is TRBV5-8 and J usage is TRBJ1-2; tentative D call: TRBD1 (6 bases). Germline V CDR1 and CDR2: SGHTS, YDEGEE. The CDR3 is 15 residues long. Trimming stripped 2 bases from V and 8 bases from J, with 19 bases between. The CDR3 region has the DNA TGTGCCAGCAGCTTAACGGACAGATCTACGGGAGGCTACACCTTC. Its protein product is CASSLTDRSTGGYTF.

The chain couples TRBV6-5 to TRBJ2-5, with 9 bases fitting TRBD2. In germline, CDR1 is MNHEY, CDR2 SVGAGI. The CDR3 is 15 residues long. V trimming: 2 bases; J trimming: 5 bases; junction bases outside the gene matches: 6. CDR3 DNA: TGTGCCAGCAGTTACGGCGGGAGGGCCGGGGAGACCCAGTACTTC. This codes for CASSYGGRAGETQYF.

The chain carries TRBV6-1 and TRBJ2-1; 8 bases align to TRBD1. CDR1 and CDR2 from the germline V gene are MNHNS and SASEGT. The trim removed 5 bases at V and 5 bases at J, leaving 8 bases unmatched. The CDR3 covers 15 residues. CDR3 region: CASSKTGDADNEQFF. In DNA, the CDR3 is TGTGCCAGCAGTAAGACAGGGGATGCCGACAATGAGCAGTTCTTC.

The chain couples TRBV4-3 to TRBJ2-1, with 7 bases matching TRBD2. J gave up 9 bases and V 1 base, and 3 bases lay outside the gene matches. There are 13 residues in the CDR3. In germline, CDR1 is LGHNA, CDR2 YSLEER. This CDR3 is CASSQVGGSEQFF. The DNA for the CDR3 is TGCGCCAGCAGCCAAGTCGGCGGGAGTGAGCAGTTCTTC.

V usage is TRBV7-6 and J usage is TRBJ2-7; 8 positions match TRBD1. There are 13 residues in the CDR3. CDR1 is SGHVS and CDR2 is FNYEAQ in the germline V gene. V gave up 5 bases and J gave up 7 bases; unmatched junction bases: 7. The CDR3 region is CASSHGQGWEQYF. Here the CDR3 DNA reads TGTGCCAGCAGCCACGGACAGGGATGGGAGCAGTACTTC. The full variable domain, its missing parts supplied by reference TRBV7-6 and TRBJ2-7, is GAGVSQSPRYKVTKRGQDVALRCDPISGHVSLYWYRQALGQGPEFLTYFNYEAQQDKSGLPNDRFSAERPEGSISTLTIQRTEQRDSAMYRCASSHGQGWEQYFGPGTRLTVT.

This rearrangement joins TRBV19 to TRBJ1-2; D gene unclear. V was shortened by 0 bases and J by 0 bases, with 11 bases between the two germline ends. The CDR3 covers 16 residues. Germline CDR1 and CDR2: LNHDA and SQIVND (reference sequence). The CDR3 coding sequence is TGTGCCAGTAGTATAGAGGTCAGGCCATCTAACTATGGCTACACCTTC. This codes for CASSIEVRPSNYGYTF.

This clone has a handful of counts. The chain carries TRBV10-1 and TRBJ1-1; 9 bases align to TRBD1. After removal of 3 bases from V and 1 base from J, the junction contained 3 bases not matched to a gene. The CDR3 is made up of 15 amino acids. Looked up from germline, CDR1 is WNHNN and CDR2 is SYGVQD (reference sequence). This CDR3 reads CASSDPGQGNTEAFF. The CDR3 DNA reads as TGCGCCAGCAGTGATCCGGGACAGGGGAACACTGAAGCTTTCTTT.

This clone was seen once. The CDR3 is CASTSHPKTIGDEQFF. The CDR3 region has the DNA TGTGCCAGTACCTCACACCCGAAGACCATCGGGGATGAGCAGTTCTTC. The rearrangement joins TRBV19 to TRBJ2-1, with D possibly matching TRBD2 (5 bases). The CDR3 sequence is 16 residues long. Germline CDR1 is LNHDA and CDR2 is SQIVND (reference sequence). The V end was cut by 7 bases, the J end by 8 bases, with 24 bases between.

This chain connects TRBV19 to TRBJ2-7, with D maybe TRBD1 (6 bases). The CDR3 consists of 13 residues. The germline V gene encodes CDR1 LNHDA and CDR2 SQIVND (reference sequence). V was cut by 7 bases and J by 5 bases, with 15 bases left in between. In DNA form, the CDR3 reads TGTGCCAGTAAATCTACAGGGCTAGACGAGCAGTACTTC. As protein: CASKSTGLDEQYF.

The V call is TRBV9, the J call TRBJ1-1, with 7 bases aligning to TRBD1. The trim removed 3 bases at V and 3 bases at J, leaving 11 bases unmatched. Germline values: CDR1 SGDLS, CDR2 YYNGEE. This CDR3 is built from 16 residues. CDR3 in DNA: TGTGCCAGCAGCGGTGGACAGGTCTATGGTTACACTGAAGCTTTCTTT. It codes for CASSGGQVYGYTEAFF.

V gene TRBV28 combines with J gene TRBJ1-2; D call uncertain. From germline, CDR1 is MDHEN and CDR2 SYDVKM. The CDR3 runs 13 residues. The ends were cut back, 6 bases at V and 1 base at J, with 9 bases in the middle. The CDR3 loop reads CASRPDNNYGYTF. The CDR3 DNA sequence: TGTGCCAGCAGACCTGACAATAACTATGGCTACACCTTC.

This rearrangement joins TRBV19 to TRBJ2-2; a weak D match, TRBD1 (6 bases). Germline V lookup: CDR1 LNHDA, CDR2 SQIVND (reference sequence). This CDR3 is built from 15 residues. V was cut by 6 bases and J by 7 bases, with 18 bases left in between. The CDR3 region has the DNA TGTGCCAGTAGCACTAAGACAGGATCCGTCGGGGAGCTGTTTTTT. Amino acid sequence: CASSTKTGSVGELFF. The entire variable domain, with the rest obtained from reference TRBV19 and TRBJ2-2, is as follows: DGGITQSPKYLFRKEGQNVTLSCEQNLNHDAMYWYRQDPGQGLRLIYYSQIVNDFQKGDIAEGYSVSREKKESFPLTVTSAQKNPTAFYLCASSTKTGSVGELFFGEGSRLTVL.

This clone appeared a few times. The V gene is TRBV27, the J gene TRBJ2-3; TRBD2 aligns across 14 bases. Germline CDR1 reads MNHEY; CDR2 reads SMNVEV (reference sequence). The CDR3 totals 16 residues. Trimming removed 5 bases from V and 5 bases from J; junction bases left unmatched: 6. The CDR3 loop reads CASSKGLAGVKDTQYF. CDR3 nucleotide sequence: TGTGCCAGCAGTAAGGGACTAGCGGGAGTGAAAGATACGCAGTATTTT.

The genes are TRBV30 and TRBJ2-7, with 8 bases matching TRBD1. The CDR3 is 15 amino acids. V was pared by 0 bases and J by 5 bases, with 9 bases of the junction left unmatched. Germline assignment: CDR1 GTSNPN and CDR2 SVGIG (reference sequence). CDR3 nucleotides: TGTGCCTGGAGTGTCCTCACGAGGACAGGGAACGAGCAGTACTTC. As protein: CAWSVLTRTGNEQYF.

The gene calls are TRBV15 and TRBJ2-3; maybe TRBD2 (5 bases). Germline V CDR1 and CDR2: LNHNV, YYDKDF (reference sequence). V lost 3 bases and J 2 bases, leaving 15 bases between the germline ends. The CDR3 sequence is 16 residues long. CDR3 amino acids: CATSRAGPRATDTQYF. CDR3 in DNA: TGTGCCACCAGCAGGGCCGGTCCGAGGGCCACAGATACGCAGTATTTT.

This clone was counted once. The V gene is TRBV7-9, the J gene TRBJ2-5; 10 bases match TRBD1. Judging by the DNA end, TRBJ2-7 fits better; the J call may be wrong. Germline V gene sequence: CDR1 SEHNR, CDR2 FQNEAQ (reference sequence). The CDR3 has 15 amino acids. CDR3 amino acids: CASSLAGTGAYEQYF. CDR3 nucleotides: TGTGCCAGCAGCTTAGCGGGGACAGGGGCCTACGAGCAGTACTTC.

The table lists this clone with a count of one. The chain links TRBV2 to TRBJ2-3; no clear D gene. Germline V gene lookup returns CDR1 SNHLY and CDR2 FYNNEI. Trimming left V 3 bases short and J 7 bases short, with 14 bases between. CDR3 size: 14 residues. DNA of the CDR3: TGTGCCAGCAGTGAGTCCTGGGCGACGTATACGCAGTATTTT. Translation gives CASSESWATYTQYF.

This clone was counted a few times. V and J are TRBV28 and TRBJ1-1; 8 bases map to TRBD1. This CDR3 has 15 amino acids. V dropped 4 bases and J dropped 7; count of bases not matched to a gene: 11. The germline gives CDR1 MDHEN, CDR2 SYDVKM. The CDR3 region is CASSSHGQGKLEAFF. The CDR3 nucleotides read TGTGCCAGCAGTTCTCATGGACAGGGAAAACTTGAAGCTTTCTTT.